This T cell receptor beta chain was retrieved from a study of HIV-infected patients and healthy controls. TCRdb re-called the 5' RACE reads with MiXCR, one entry per CDR3 protein. This sample has some 20,000 distinct CDR3 sequences, with around a fifth found just once. This clonotype was recorded a few times. CDR1 and CDR2 from the germline V gene are LGHNA and YNFKEQ. Trimming removed 0 bases from V and 2 bases from J, with 10 bases in between. The CDR3 sequence is 15 residues long. V usage is TRBV4-2 and J usage is TRBJ2-5; tentative D call: TRBD1 (6 bases). Input material: CD8+ T cells from blood. The sequence was collected from a human donor in good health. CDR3 residues: CASSQEEQGQETQYF. The CDR3 coding sequence is TGTGCCAGCAGCCAAGAGGAACAGGGTCAAGAGACCCAGTACTTC.